A single count supports the clone carrying this T cell receptor beta chain. Its antigen is unidentified. The sample belongs to a study of T cells in localized non-small cell lung cancer. Study-level points and caveats: Multi-region tumor sequencing was not done, so intratumor heterogeneity could not be excluded.

The length of the CDR3 is 14 residues. Germline V gene lookup returns CDR1 SGHRS and CDR2 YFSETQ. The V gene end was trimmed by 2 bases and the J gene end by 8 bases; junction bases not matched to a gene: 6. Data came from immunoSEQ multiplex PCR; TCRdb stores just in-frame clones and leaves some out. Counted here are about 22,000 clones, roughly nine tenths occurring once; the ten biggest clones make up over 20%. The clonotype comes from a man aged 40 to 69 with stage II squamous cell lung carcinoma. The input for sequencing was PBMCs, taken before any cancer treatment. The chain combines TRBV5-1 with TRBJ2-1, with TRBD1 matching over 8 bases. The CDR3 loop is CASSFDRGGDEQFF. As DNA, the CDR3 is TGCGCCAGCAGCTTCGACAGGGGAGGCGATGAGCAGTTCTTC. Filled out from reference TRBV5-1 and TRBJ2-1, the complete variable domain reads KAGVTQTPRYLIKTRGQQVTLSCSPISGHRSVSWYQQTPGQGLQFLFEYFSETQRNKGNFPGRFSGRQFSNSRSEMNVSTLELGDSALYLCASSFDRGGDEQFFGPGTRLTVL.